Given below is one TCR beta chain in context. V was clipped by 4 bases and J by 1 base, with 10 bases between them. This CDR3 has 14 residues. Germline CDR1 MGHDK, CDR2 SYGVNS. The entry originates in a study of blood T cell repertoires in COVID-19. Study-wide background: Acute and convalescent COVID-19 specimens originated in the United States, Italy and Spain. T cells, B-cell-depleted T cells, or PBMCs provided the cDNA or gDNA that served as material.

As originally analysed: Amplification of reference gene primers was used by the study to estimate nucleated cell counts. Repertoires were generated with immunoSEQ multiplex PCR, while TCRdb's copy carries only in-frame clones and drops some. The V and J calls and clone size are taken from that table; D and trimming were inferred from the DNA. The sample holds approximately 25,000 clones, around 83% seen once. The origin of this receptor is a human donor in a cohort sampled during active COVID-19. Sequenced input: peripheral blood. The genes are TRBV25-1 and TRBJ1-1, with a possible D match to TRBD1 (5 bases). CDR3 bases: TGTGCCAGCAGTGCATTCAGGGCGAACACTGAAGCTTTCTTT. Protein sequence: CASSAFRANTEAFF.